This passage covers 16 T cell receptor beta chains from one sample sequenced in a study of CD8 T cells in ankylosing spondylitis. MiXCR, run by TCRdb on the 5' RACE reads, gives a single entry per CDR3 protein. Seen here are 150,000 or so distinct CDR3 sequences, around 16% observed once, and the top ten hold about 8.3%. The specimen was blood, either unsorted or a sorted T cell fraction (not recorded which). The receptors were sampled from a male donor with ankylosing spondylitis or in good health (not recorded which).

V is TRBV28 and J is TRBJ2-7; 7 bases agree with TRBD1. The CDR3 runs 13 residues. Germline V CDR1 and CDR2: MDHEN, SYDVKM. The J segment lost 4 bases and the V segment lost 6 bases, leaving 6 bases of the junction unmatched. CDR3 sequence reads: CASRTGISYEQYF. CDR3 nucleotide sequence: TGTGCCAGCAGGACAGGGATTTCTTACGAGCAGTACTTC.

This clonotype has just a few counts. The V and J genes are TRBV18 and TRBJ1-1, with a tentative D call TRBD1 (5 bases). CDR3 size: 13 residues. Trimming removed 3 bases at V and 7 bases at J, with 12 bases between. In germline, CDR1 is KGHSH, CDR2 LQKENI. The CDR3 nucleotides read TGTGCCAGCTCACCCGGGACCGGGATTGAAGCTTTCTTT. This sequence encodes CASSPGTGIEAFF.

This clonotype was seen more than once but under ten times. The V gene is TRBV10-3, the J gene TRBJ2-7, with TRBD2 identical over 10 bases. The germline V gene has CDR1 ENHRY and CDR2 SYGVKD. Losses at the gene ends were 4 bases for V and 0 bases for J; bases not matched to a gene: 6. The CDR3 is made up of 16 amino acids. CDR3 in amino acids: CAISGVLAGSSYEQYF. CDR3 nucleotides: TGTGCCATCAGTGGCGTACTAGCGGGATCCTCCTACGAGCAGTACTTC.

The chain joins TRBV29-1 to TRBJ2-7, with 12 nucleotides matching TRBD2. Trimming took 7 bases from V and 3 from J; bases not matched to a gene: 4. This CDR3 region has 13 residues. The germline gives CDR1 SQVTM, CDR2 ANQGSEA. The CDR3 spells CSAGLAGFYEQYF. The CDR3 DNA reads as TGCAGCGCGGGACTAGCGGGTTTCTACGAGCAGTACTTC.

This clonotype was counted a few times. The V gene is TRBV20-1, the J gene TRBJ2-4; D is ambiguous. CDR1 is DFQATT, CDR2 SNEGSKA, per germline (reference sequence). V gave up 3 bases and J gave up 6 bases, with 6 bases separating them. The CDR3 has 11 amino acids. The CDR3: CSASIVNIQYF. The CDR3 bases are TGCAGTGCTAGTATAGTAAACATTCAGTACTTC.

The table lists this clonotype with many counts. This chain uses TRBV5-1 with TRBJ2-2; D is unclear. The CDR3 runs to 16 residues. V was trimmed by 0 bases and J by 4 bases, leaving 13 bases between them. Germline V gene sequence: CDR1 SGHRS, CDR2 YFSETQ. DNA for the CDR3: TGCGCCAGCAGCTTGGGTTCTCTCCCTTTCACCGGGGAGCTGTTTTTT. It encodes CASSLGSLPFTGELFF.

V gene TRBV7-9 combines with J gene TRBJ1-1, with D unclear. This CDR3 contains 14 residues. Germline CDR1 and CDR2: SEHNR and FQNEAQ (reference sequence). With 2 bases removed from V and 0 bases from J, the gap between germline ends came to 7 bases. The DNA of the CDR3 is TGTGCCAGCAGCTTATTGGTCCTGAACACTGAAGCTTTCTTT. Amino acid sequence: CASSLLVLNTEAFF.

Ten or more counts support this clonotype. CDR3 DNA: TGTGCCAGCAGCGTAGGGCTAGGGGGGGATGAGCAGTTCTTC. Translating gives CASSVGLGGDEQFF. The rearrangement links TRBV9 to TRBJ2-1; a weak D match, TRBD2 (7 bases). V lost 0 bases and J 8 bases, leaving 12 bases between the germline ends. The CDR3 covers 14 residues. CDR1 is SGDLS, CDR2 YYNGEE, per germline.

The table lists this clonotype with a few counts. The chain combines TRBV5-4 with TRBJ2-3; D gene ambiguous. Germline V lookup: CDR1 SGHNT, CDR2 YYREEE (reference sequence). The CDR3 has 13 residues. V gave up 4 bases and J gave up 6 bases, with 12 bases separating them. CDR3 amino acids: CASSDRLSDTQYF. In nucleotides, the CDR3 is TGTGCCAGCAGCGACCGGCTATCCGATACGCAGTATTTT.

This clonotype was picked up many times. The chain combines TRBV20-1 with TRBJ2-1, with a tentative D call TRBD2 (6 bases). This CDR3 comprises 14 residues. V was pared by 5 bases and J by 4 bases, with 15 bases between. CDR1 DFQATT and CDR2 SNEGSKA come from the germline V gene (reference sequence). CDR3 sequence (DNA): TGCAGTGCTCCCCGGACTAATCTGTACAATGAGCAGTTCTTC. It codes for CSAPRTNLYNEQFF.

This clonotype is a singleton in its sample. The chain links TRBV5-4 to TRBJ2-3; D is possibly TRBD1 (6 bases). The V and J ends lost 3 bases and 4 bases respectively, with 18 bases between them. Germline V gene data show CDR1 as SGHNT and CDR2 as YYREEE (reference sequence). The CDR3 runs 16 residues. The CDR3 reads CASSSPTGMRPDTQYF. The CDR3 region has the DNA TGTGCCAGCAGCTCCCCAACAGGGATGCGGCCAGATACGCAGTATTTT.

The genes are TRBV10-3 and TRBJ1-2; 7 bases fit TRBD1. CDR3 length: 13 amino acids. Trimming at V came to 7 bases and at J to 6 bases, leaving 8 bases not matched to a gene. Germline V gives CDR1 ENHRY, CDR2 SYGVKD. CDR3 nucleotide sequence: TGTGCCATCACCTTTGACAGGGCTGATGGCTACACCTTC. Translated, it gives CAITFDRADGYTF.

This clonotype was seen many times. The J gene is TRBJ2-1, the V gene TRBV5-1; 7 bases are a match to TRBD1. Germline trimming cut 5 bases from V and 6 bases from J; bases unmatched to any gene: 11. This CDR3 has 15 residues. Germline assignment: CDR1 SGHRS and CDR2 YFSETQ. CDR3 DNA: TGCGCCAGCAGTTTCGGGACAGCCGGGGTCAATGAGCAGTTCTTC. Translating it yields CASSFGTAGVNEQFF.

This clonotype was detected once. This chain uses TRBV5-1 with TRBJ2-7; D unclear. The V gene lost 2 bases and the J gene lost 1 base, with 7 bases spanning the gap. Per germline, CDR1 SGHRS and CDR2 YFSETQ. This CDR3 has 13 residues. The DNA for the CDR3 is TGCGCCAGCAGCTTCACAGAGTCCTACGAGCAGTACTTC. Its translation: CASSFTESYEQYF.

This chain joins TRBV6-1 and TRBJ2-2, with 10 bases fitting TRBD2. Germline V gene lookup returns CDR1 MNHNS and CDR2 SASEGT. This CDR3 contains 15 residues. The V segment lost 5 bases and the J segment 6 bases; nucleotides outside the gene matches: 6. The CDR3 region has the DNA TGTGCCAGCAGTCGAGCGGGAGGGCCCCCCGGGGAGCTGTTTTTT. It yields the protein CASSRAGGPPGELFF.

This clonotype came up many times. The chain has TRBV2 and TRBJ2-2; either TRBD1 or TRBD2 may fit D (5 bases each). CDR1 and CDR2 from the germline V gene are SNHLY and FYNNEI. V was trimmed by 6 bases and J by 0 bases, leaving 8 bases between them. This CDR3 spans 14 amino acids. CDR3 residues: CASRRDANTGELFF. The CDR3 nucleotides read TGTGCCAGCAGGAGGGACGCGAACACCGGGGAGCTGTTTTTT.